This T cell receptor (beta chain) was sequenced in a study of identical twins (dated by TCRdb to 2016 to 2018). In terms of the full investigation: To test whether fetal clonotypes persist, this study deep-sequenced TCR alpha and beta repertoires from monozygotic twins, from unrelated adults of various ages, and from cord blood. Replicate twin experiments were performed at different times using different library preparation protocols to rule out contamination. General findings and caveats noted by the study authors: Because the same donors could not be followed over many years, conclusions were based on cross-sectional statistical analysis. A weaker excess of twin sharing was found in beta out-of-frame sequences because the signal-to-noise ratio was lowered by fewer shared sequences. Zero-insertion analyses could be partly confounded by invariant T cells such as MAIT and iNKT, although diverse VJ usage argued against such confounding for most clonotypes. Out-of-frame TCR alpha sequences shared between twins showed an excess of low generation-probability sequences compared with coincidental sharing between unrelated individuals. In monozygotic twins, recombination models systematically underestimated out-of-frame TCR alpha sharing, but the models matched the sharing seen between unrelated individuals. Fewer insertions were carried by abundant cord blood beta clonotypes; a weaker similar trend was observed in young adult naive repertoires, while no such trend was observed in memory repertoires.

There are a few counts of this clonotype. It lacks a known antigen. Nothing much larger sits one base from this clone, and base qualities are not available. The CDR3 runs 15 amino acids, cysteine and phenylalanine included. Only the CDR3 DNA is retained, 45 bases long and in frame from the first base. After removal of 1 base from V and 4 bases from J, the junction retains 8 bases not matched to a gene. The CDR1 and CDR2 encoded by the germline V gene (reference sequence) are DFQATT and SNEGSKA. Every donor was a healthy Caucasian. Three pairs of female monozygotic twins, all aged 18 to 29 years, made up the twin cohort. RNA for TCR libraries was isolated from peripheral blood mononuclear cells. The protocol used for the library was 5' RACE. The listed sequencing device is Illumina HiSeq 2000. Template switching introduced a universal primer binding site; the final cDNA contained a unique molecular identifier, enabling accurate counting of TCR cDNA molecules. Specific primers in the conserved constant-segment region were used to synthesize first-strand cDNA for the TCR alpha and beta chains. To control for contamination, every cDNA library was double barcoded, receiving both a SMART-Mk sample barcode and Illumina barcodes. TruSeq adapter sequences and Illumina sample barcodes were added in two successive PCR steps. Sequencing of the TCR alpha and beta cDNA libraries was done on the Illumina HiSeq platform using custom primers. Under the source paper's analysis protocol: Unique molecular identifiers were extracted from raw reads with MiGEC, and CDR3 positions were determined with MiXCR. For each individual, recombination models were inferred using an EM algorithm with the repgenHMM and IGoR tools. The analysis of shared clonotypes was done with the tcR package in R, with sharing normalized by the product of cloneset sizes. To study raw recombination without the effects of thymic and clonal selection, out-of-frame nonproductive sequences were analyzed. TCRdb handled the public reads itself, with Q25 trimming in fastp and clone calling in MiXCR, and kept productive beta chains. CDR3 protein duplicates are merged, each entry listing the most common genes and DNA. The authors' filters were not applied to this entry. Counted in this sample were fewer than 900,000 distinct CDR3 sequences; approximately 18% of them appeared once. Around 14% of the sample belongs to the ten largest clones.

The same sample was also studied in work on T cells expressing NK-cell markers. The second source states: About eight donors provided sorted CD3+CD56+NKG2C+, CD3+CD56+NKG2C- and CD3+CD56-NKG2C+ T-cell subsets, whose TCR beta-chain repertoires were profiled. Of the eight sequenced donors, seven were found to be HCMV-seropositive and one was found to be HCMV-seronegative. In several experiments an anti-gammadeltaTCR antibody was added to restrict sorting to alphabetaTCR-expressing T cells. In over 5 donors, the dominant CD3+CD56+NKG2C+ clonotypes were among the top 10 CD8+ clonotypes and accounted for 1.0-7.0% of CD8+ T cells. Those dominant clonotypes were again the most abundant among CD3+CD56-NKG2C+ cells in a handful of donors, at 28.3-60.1%. Whether the expanded NKG2C-expressing T cell clones were specific for HCMV antigens remained unclear. Randomly selected healthy volunteers, three men and five women, were used as the eight sequenced donors. HCMV serostatus was determined by detecting HCMV-specific IgG in serum with a commercial ELISA kit. Bulk peripheral blood T-cell repertoires were additionally sequenced from unsorted PBMC for over five donors. MIGEC was used to demultiplex reads and group the reads by UMI, and MiTCR was used to assemble and quantify clonotypes. Only TCR cDNA sequences supported by at least two reads were kept to exclude erroneous sequences. The tcR package was used for downstream repertoire analysis, and clonotypes were matched between fractions using CDR3 nucleotide sequence together with V segment. VDJmatch was used to annotate antigen specificity against VDJdb, with one amino acid substitution allowed in CDR3.

Recombination connected TRBV20-1 to TRBJ2-5; a stretch of 8 junction bases matches TRBD2. The clonotype comes from a woman younger than 30 in good health. The sample taken for sequencing was PBMCs. The CDR3: CSARGGASGGETQYF. The bases read TGCAGTGCTAGAGGAGGGGCGAGCGGGGGAGAGACCCAGTACTTC.